The 32 T cell receptor beta chains presented below share a single source sample, sequenced in a study of blood T cell repertoires in COVID-19. The repertoire was sequenced with immunoSEQ multiplex PCR; TCRdb's copy has only in-frame clones and lacks some. The sample has 200,000 to 250,000 clones, more than 70% seen once. Sequenced: PBMCs or T cells enriched from blood (not recorded which). Receptor source: a middle-aged woman with acute COVID-19.

The chain employs TRBV27 and TRBJ2-1; TRBD1 matches 9 bases. With 4 bases clipped from V and 9 bases from J, the junction kept 10 bases outside the gene matches. CDR3 length: 15 residues. Germline V lookup: CDR1 MNHEY, CDR2 SMNVEV (reference sequence). The CDR3 DNA sequence: TGTGCCAGCAGTTCCCCCGGGACAGGGTGGATTGAGCAGTTCTTC. Its protein is CASSSPGTGWIEQFF.

The rearrangement uses TRBV10-3 and TRBJ2-3; 9 bases align to TRBD1. V shed 11 bases and J 2 bases; nucleotides not matched to a gene: 8. Germline CDR1 ENHRY, CDR2 SYGVKD. The CDR3 totals 14 residues. The CDR3, as DNA: TGTGCCGCCAGTACAGGGGGCATCACAGATACGCAGTATTTT. It encodes CAASTGGITDTQYF.

The chain links TRBV19 to TRBJ2-7, with D possibly being TRBD1 (6 bases). CDR3 length: 15 residues. With 5 bases removed from V and 1 base from J, the gap between germline ends came to 15 bases. Germline CDR1 and CDR2: LNHDA and SQIVND (reference sequence). CDR3 sequence reads: CASSRGTPRSYEQYF. Here the CDR3 DNA reads TGTGCCAGTAGTCGAGGGACACCTCGATCCTACGAGCAGTACTTC.

This rearrangement joins TRBV30 to TRBJ1-1, with 9 positions matching TRBD1. Germline V lookup: CDR1 GTSNPN, CDR2 SVGIG (reference sequence). This CDR3 region has 19 residues. V gave up 0 bases and J gave up 1 base; unmatched junction bases: 15. The CDR3 reads CAWSVRRGLSGQGNTEAFF. The CDR3 DNA sequence: TGTGCCTGGAGTGTACGGCGTGGGTTGTCGGGACAGGGGAACACTGAAGCTTTCTTT.

The chain carries TRBV3-1 (or the pseudogene TRBV3-2) and TRBJ1-1, with D perhaps matching TRBD1 (5 bases). The CDR3 has 18 amino acids. Germline CDR1 is LGHDT and CDR2 is YNNKEL (reference sequence). Trimming shortened V by 0 bases and J by 1 base, and 18 bases separated the two germline ends. The CDR3 DNA reads TGTGCCAGCAGCCAAGACATTGGCAGGGCCGTTCGGAACACTGAAGCTTTCTTT. This codes for CASSQDIGRAVRNTEAFF.

This chain joins TRBV7-2 and TRBJ2-1; 9 bases align to TRBD2. The V gene's germline CDR1 is SGHTA and CDR2 FQGNSA. The CDR3 is made up of 16 amino acids. The junction had 4 bases not matched to a gene; V was cut back by 4 bases and J by 0 bases. The CDR3 sequence is CASSYSSGSSYNEQFF. The CDR3, as DNA: TGTGCCAGCAGCTACAGTAGCGGGAGCTCCTACAATGAGCAGTTCTTC. Complete variable domain (other parts from reference TRBV7-2 and TRBJ2-1): GAGVSQSPSNKVTEKGKDVELRCDPISGHTALYWYRQSLGQGLEFLIYFQGNSAPDKSGLPSDRFSAERTGGSVSTLTIQRTQQEDSAVYLCASSYSSGSSYNEQFFGPGTRLTVL.

This sequence joins TRBV5-4 and TRBJ2-7; D gene ambiguous. Trimming pared 0 bases from V and 3 bases from J, leaving 4 bases between. Germline V lookup: CDR1 SGHNT, CDR2 YYREEE (reference sequence). The CDR3 spans 12 residues. CDR3 sequence (DNA): TGTGCCAGCAGCTTGGACAACTACGAGCAGTACTTC. This translates into CASSLDNYEQYF.

CDR3 in DNA: TGTGCCAGCAGTACCAGGGGACAGGGAGTAGATACGCAGTATTTT. Translated, it gives CASSTRGQGVDTQYF. The J gene is TRBJ2-3, the V gene TRBV7-2, with 9 positions matching TRBD1. CDR1 is SGHTA and CDR2 is FQGNSA in the germline V gene. There are 15 residues in the CDR3. The J segment lost 5 bases and the V segment lost 6 bases, leaving 9 bases of the junction unmatched.

This clone was recorded a few times. Distinct nucleotide sequences in the sample also encode this CDR3. V is TRBV5-5 and J is TRBJ1-1, with D maybe TRBD1 (6 bases). The V end lost 5 bases, the J end lost 2 bases, and 13 bases lay between the germline ends. CDR1 SGHKS and CDR2 YYEKEE come from the germline V gene (reference sequence). This CDR3 comprises 14 residues. DNA of the CDR3: TGTGCCAGCAGTTGGGGAGGGGGAAACACTGAAGCTTTCTTT. Translation: CASSWGGGNTEAFF.

This chain joins TRBV7-3 and TRBJ2-5; 9 bases line up with TRBD1. In germline, CDR1 is SGHTA, CDR2 FQGTGA. The CDR3 runs 14 residues. V lost 5 bases, J lost 3 bases, and 4 bases stayed unmatched. The CDR3 bases are TGTGCCAGCAGCCCGGGGACAGGGAAAGAGACCCAGTACTTC. Translated: CASSPGTGKETQYF.

The chain links TRBV29-1 to TRBJ2-7, with unresolved D. Germline V gene data show CDR1 as SQVTM and CDR2 as ANQGSEA. Between the trimmed V and J ends, which lost 4 bases and 4 bases, there was a span of 5 bases. CDR3 length: 10 residues. The CDR3 DNA reads as TGCAGCGTTGTCATTTACGAGCAGTACTTC. Its protein is CSVVIYEQYF.

The chain links TRBV10-2 to TRBJ1-3; a possible D gene is TRBD1 (6 bases). Germline-derived CDR1 and CDR2 are WSHSY and SAAADI. The ends were cut back, 8 bases at V and 0 bases at J, with 14 bases in the middle. This CDR3 comprises 15 residues. CDR3 in amino acids: CASSGTIDSGNTIYF. DNA of the CDR3: TGCGCCAGCTCCGGGACAATTGACTCTGGAAACACCATATATTTT.

CDR3 nucleotides: TGCGCCAGCAGCTTTACCGGGACTAGCGATGAGACCCAGTACTTC. It yields the protein CASSFTGTSDETQYF. The V call is TRBV5-1, the J call TRBJ2-5, with TRBD2 matching over 10 bases. The CDR3 consists of 15 residues. Trimming took 2 bases from V and 5 from J; bases not matched to a gene: 6. Germline values: CDR1 SGHRS, CDR2 YFSETQ.

This clone has a handful of counts. The V gene is TRBV21-1, the J gene TRBJ2-7; the table gives TRBD2 as D, unverified against the DNA. TRBV21-1 is reported as a pseudogene. The CDR3 is made up of 15 amino acids. The CDR3 protein is CASSNRAYDPREQYF. In DNA form, the CDR3 reads TGTGCCAGCAGCAACCGCGCCTACGATCCTCGGGAGCAGTACTTC.

The chain combines TRBV6-5 with TRBJ1-3; 9 bases line up with TRBD1. Trimming took 5 bases from V and 4 from J; bases not matched to a gene: 6. Germline V lookup: CDR1 MNHEY, CDR2 SVGAGI. This CDR3 is built from 15 residues. CDR3: CASSMGQGVGNTIYF. CDR3 in DNA: TGTGCCAGCAGTATGGGACAGGGAGTCGGAAACACCATATATTTT.

The V call is TRBV7-9, the J call TRBJ1-1; D not certain. This CDR3 contains 13 residues. Germline V gene lookup returns CDR1 SEHNR and CDR2 FQNEAQ (reference sequence). V was pared by 7 bases and J by 6 bases, with 15 bases between. CDR3 protein: CASNSPFPAEAFF. The DNA for the CDR3 is TGTGCCAGCAACTCTCCTTTCCCCGCTGAAGCTTTCTTT.

This clone was picked up a small number of times. This same CDR3 is encoded by further DNA sequences in the sample. The V call is TRBV5-1, the J call TRBJ1-5, with 10 bases that match TRBD1. Germline CDR1 is SGHRS and CDR2 is YFSETQ. The CDR3 has 15 amino acids. The trim removed 0 bases at V and 4 bases at J, leaving 1 base unmatched. CDR3 loop: CASSLGTGGNQPQHF. The CDR3 DNA reads as TGCGCCAGCAGCTTGGGGACAGGGGGGAATCAGCCCCAGCATTTT.

This clone turned up a few times. The chain recombines TRBV4-2 with TRBJ2-2, with 11 bases fitting TRBD1. This CDR3 has 15 amino acids. Trimming at V came to 3 bases and at J to 10 bases, leaving 7 bases not matched to a gene. Looked up from germline, CDR1 is LGHNA and CDR2 is YNFKEQ. CDR3 amino acids: CASSHEGQGVPELFF. In DNA form, the CDR3 reads TGTGCCAGCAGCCACGAGGGACAGGGGGTTCCGGAGCTGTTTTTT.

The chain carries TRBV19 and TRBJ1-3, with D possibly TRBD1 on 5 matching bases. Germline V CDR1 and CDR2: LNHDA, SQIVND (reference sequence). The CDR3 has 13 residues. Trimming stripped 10 bases from V and 0 bases from J, with 10 bases between. The CDR3: CAIAGISGNTIYF. Written as DNA, the CDR3 is TGTGCCATTGCAGGGATCTCTGGAAACACCATATATTTT.

The chain links TRBV27 to TRBJ2-3; 12 bases fit TRBD2. V gave up 3 bases and J gave up 2 bases; unmatched junction bases: 6. This CDR3 contains 17 residues. Germline CDR1 MNHEY, CDR2 SMNVEV (reference sequence). CDR3 residues: CASSFSRLAGVTDTQYF. The CDR3, as DNA: TGTGCCAGCAGTTTCTCCCGACTAGCGGGGGTCACAGATACGCAGTATTTT.

The CDR3 sequence is CASSWGDRGEAFF. The CDR3 DNA reads TGTGCCAGCAGCTGGGGGGACAGGGGTGAAGCTTTCTTT. J is TRBJ1-1 and V is TRBV5-5; 10 positions agree with TRBD1. Germline assignment: CDR1 SGHKS and CDR2 YYEKEE (reference sequence). V lost 3 bases and J lost 7; bases outside the gene matches: 3. This CDR3 contains 13 residues. Full variable domain (outside the CDR3, taken from reference TRBV5-5 and TRBJ1-1): DAGVTQSPTHLIKTRGQQVTLRCSPISGHKSVSWYQQVLGQGPQFIFQYYEKEERGRGNFPDRFSARQFPNYSSELNVNALLLGDSALYLCASSWGDRGEAFFGQGTRLTVV.

This rearrangement joins TRBV20-1 to TRBJ2-7; D is uncertain. V lost 3 bases to trimming and J lost 4 bases, with 7 bases between them. The CDR3 contains 11 residues. Germline V gene data show CDR1 as DFQATT and CDR2 as SNEGSKA (reference sequence). The CDR3 here is CSASDTYEQYF. The CDR3 bases are TGCAGTGCTAGTGACACATACGAGCAGTACTTC.

V is TRBV3-1 (or the pseudogene TRBV3-2) and J is TRBJ2-5; D not certain. Deletions cut 0 bases from V and 3 bases from J, with 5 bases between. The CDR3 covers 13 residues. The germline V gene has CDR1 LGHDT and CDR2 YNNKEL (reference sequence). The CDR3 protein is CASSQDREETQYF. CDR3 sequence (DNA): TGTGCCAGCAGCCAAGATCGGGAAGAGACCCAGTACTTC.

The chain has TRBV2 and TRBJ1-2, with TRBD1 identical over 8 bases. CDR3 size: 14 residues. The ends lost 4 bases at V and 8 bases at J; junction bases unmatched: 9. Looked up from germline, CDR1 is SNHLY and CDR2 is FYNNEI. CDR3 loop: CASSVNRGFGGYTF. CDR3 in DNA: TGTGCCAGCAGTGTTAACAGGGGGTTTGGGGGCTACACCTTC.

This clone was counted between two and nine times. The CDR3 loop reads CASSLGGLGQGYNSPLHF. CDR3 bases: TGTGCCAGCAGCTTAGGTGGTCTGGGACAGGGGTATAATTCACCCCTCCACTTT. The rearrangement links TRBV7-3 to TRBJ1-6; 10 bases match TRBD1. V was pared by 2 bases and J by 4 bases, with 8 bases of the junction left unmatched. This CDR3 comprises 18 residues. CDR1 and CDR2 from the germline V gene are SGHTA and FQGTGA.

J is TRBJ1-2 and V is TRBV19, with 8 positions matching TRBD1. J lost 6 bases, V lost 5 bases, and 11 bases had no gene match. The CDR3 is 15 residues long. CDR1 and CDR2 (germline): LNHDA, SQIVND (reference sequence). CDR3 sequence (DNA): TGTGCCAGTAGTGTCGGACAGGGAAGGCTCGATGGCTACACCTTC. Amino acids: CASSVGQGRLDGYTF.

V is TRBV12-5 and J is TRBJ1-1; 8 nucleotides line up with TRBD1. The CDR3 sequence is 14 residues long. V shed 5 bases, J shed 3 bases, and the junction held 5 bases outside the gene matches. CDR1 and CDR2 from the germline V gene are LGHNT and FRNRAP. The CDR3 protein is CASGRQGKDTEAFF. CDR3 coding DNA: TGTGCTAGTGGTCGACAGGGGAAGGACACTGAAGCTTTCTTT.

The chain has TRBV30 and TRBJ1-5, with 7 positions matching TRBD1. The CDR3 sequence is 14 residues long. CDR1 is GTSNPN and CDR2 is SVGIG in the germline V gene (reference sequence). Unmatched junction bases numbered 9, after V lost 5 bases and J lost 5 bases. The CDR3 DNA sequence: TGTGCCTGGCGGGACAGTTCCCCCCATCAGCCCCAGCATTTT. Translation gives CAWRDSSPHQPQHF.

This chain links TRBV3-1 (or the pseudogene TRBV3-2) with TRBJ2-5; TRBD1 agrees at 8 bases. V shed 7 bases, J shed 4 bases, and the junction held 11 bases outside the gene matches. The CDR3 length is 15 residues. Germline assignment: CDR1 LGHDT and CDR2 YNNKEL (reference sequence). CDR3 region: CASNHGQGAGETQYF. The DNA of the CDR3 is TGTGCCAGCAACCACGGGCAGGGGGCCGGAGAGACCCAGTACTTC.

This clone was picked up one time. The rearrangement joins TRBV18 to TRBJ2-7; D remains unclear. Germline V gene lookup returns CDR1 KGHSH and CDR2 LQKENI. The CDR3 extends over 14 amino acids. V lost 6 bases and J lost 2, with 14 bases in between. CDR3: CASSPQRQTYEQYF. CDR3 sequence (DNA): TGTGCCAGCTCCCCGCAGCGCCAAACCTACGAGCAGTACTTC.

The chain joins TRBV28 to TRBJ2-5; possibly TRBD2 for D (5 bases). Between the trimmed V and J ends, which lost 9 bases and 2 bases, there was a span of 10 bases. Per germline, CDR1 MDHEN and CDR2 SYDVKM. The CDR3 consists of 12 residues. The CDR3 DNA follows: TGTGCCAGTACTAGTTATCAAGAGACCCAGTACTTC. It translates to CASTSYQETQYF.

The chain carries TRBV5-4 and TRBJ2-5, with D possibly being TRBD2 (6 bases). CDR1 SGHNT and CDR2 YYREEE come from the germline V gene (reference sequence). CDR3 size: 13 residues. V shed 5 bases and J shed 2 bases, with 10 bases lying between them. CDR3 protein: CASRGGWQETQYF. The CDR3 region has the DNA TGTGCCAGCAGGGGGGGTTGGCAAGAGACCCAGTACTTC.